The clone carrying this TCR beta chain appeared once. What it recognizes is unknown. This record comes from a study of CD8 T cells in Susac syndrome. This CDR3 is 13 amino acids long. Trimming cost V 4 bases and J 6 bases; bases outside gene matches: 3. Germline-derived CDR1 and CDR2 are SGHAT and FQNNGV. Study-wide results and limits: As acknowledged by the study, its TCR sequencing and HLA analysis included a relatively small number of individuals.

Sequencing of TCR beta was performed on blood CD8+ and CD4+ T cells. The patients serving as multiple sclerosis controls were treatment-naive. They had stable or active relapsing-remitting disease and fulfilled revised McDonald criteria. With random hexamers, reverse transcription was performed on about 0.5 to 1 ug of RNA. Amplification of TCR beta CDR3 used immunoSEQ multiplex PCR across 54 Vbeta and 13 Jbeta. TCRdb re-analysed the immunoSEQ multiplex PCR reads in MiXCR, keeping a single row per CDR3 protein. The data show approximately 130,000 distinct CDR3 sequences, about 90% seen once. The source of this sequence is a human donor with multiple sclerosis. The sample consisted of CD8+ T cells from PBMCs. The rearrangement joins TRBV11-2 to TRBJ2-3; 8 bases align to TRBD1. Here the CDR3 reads CASSSNRGDTQYF. The CDR3 DNA reads as TGTGCCAGCAGCTCGAACAGGGGGGATACGCAGTATTTT.